The 10 T cell receptor beta chains below were found in one sample sequenced in a study of blood T cells in healthy people across ages. Combining a sample-barcoded 5' primer with a J-beta primer mix, a second PCR ran for roughly 7 to 11 cycles. TCRdb called the 5' RACE reads again in MiXCR, with one record for every CDR3 protein. The table shows hundreds of thousands of distinct CDR3 sequences, with around a quarter occurring only once. This sample was shared with a second study, whose subject was T cells of mothers and their children.

The sequenced sample consisted of blood. The receptors were sampled from a boy younger than 10 in good health.

This clonotype was seen many times. V gene TRBV7-8 combines with J gene TRBJ2-7; 9 positions match TRBD2. V trimming: 5 bases; J trimming: 0 bases; junction bases outside the gene matches: 8. Germline CDR1 SGHVS, CDR2 FQNEAQ. This CDR3 region has 16 residues. CDR3 sequence reads: CASSPLAGAPSYEQYF. The CDR3, as DNA: TGTGCCAGCAGCCCCTTAGCGGGAGCTCCCTCCTACGAGCAGTACTTC.

V and J are TRBV5-1 and TRBJ2-1; 7 positions agree with TRBD2. This CDR3 has 14 residues. Germline CDR1 SGHRS, CDR2 YFSETQ. V lost 3 bases to trimming and J lost 9 bases; unmatched junction nucleotides: 9. The CDR3: CASSSQFGGGEQFF. CDR3 in DNA: TGCGCCAGCAGCTCACAATTTGGGGGGGGTGAGCAGTTCTTC.

This clonotype has more than one count but fewer than ten. This chain joins TRBV19 and TRBJ1-1; D gene ambiguous. With 7 bases removed from V and 0 bases from J, the gap between germline ends came to 0 bases. The germline V gene has CDR1 LNHDA and CDR2 SQIVND (reference sequence). This CDR3 is built from 10 residues. This CDR3 is CASMNTEAFF. As DNA, the CDR3 is TGTGCCAGTATGAACACTGAAGCTTTCTTT. Using reference TRBV19 and TRBJ1-1 for the parts outside the CDR3, the full variable domain is DGGITQSPKYLFRKEGQNVTLSCEQNLNHDAMYWYRQDPGQGLRLIYYSQIVNDFQKGDIAEGYSVSREKKESFPLTVTSAQKNPTAFYLCASMNTEAFFGQGTRLTVV.

V and J are TRBV30 and TRBJ1-2; the match to TRBD1 covers 10 bases. The ends lost 5 bases at V and 8 bases at J; junction bases unmatched: 5. Germline CDR1 reads GTSNPN; CDR2 reads SVGIG (reference sequence). The CDR3 extends over 12 amino acids. The CDR3 region is CAWEGQGRGYTF. Written as DNA, the CDR3 is TGTGCCTGGGAGGGACAGGGGCGAGGCTACACCTTC.

In this sample, this clonotype turned up once. V gene TRBV6-1 combines with J gene TRBJ1-6, with D maybe TRBD1 (6 bases). The CDR3 is 15 amino acids. Trimming took 5 bases from V and 6 from J, leaving 14 bases between them. The germline V gene has CDR1 MNHNS and CDR2 SASEGT. In nucleotides, the CDR3 is TGTGCCAGCAGTAGCCCCGGGACAAGTAATTCACCCCTCCACTTT. This encodes CASSSPGTSNSPLHF.

In its sample, this clonotype was seen a few times. The J gene is TRBJ2-3, the V gene TRBV20-1; the match to TRBD2 covers 9 bases. This CDR3 has 11 amino acids. From germline, CDR1 is DFQATT and CDR2 SNEGSKA (reference sequence). CDR3 sequence reads: CIAGAADTQYF. The CDR3 DNA reads TGCATAGCGGGAGCTGCAGATACGCAGTATTTT.

The V gene is TRBV9, the J gene TRBJ2-5, with no clear D. The end of the DNA is better explained by TRBJ2-1, so the J call may be wrong. Germline V gene sequence: CDR1 SGDLS, CDR2 YYNGEE. This CDR3 contains 13 residues. The CDR3 spells CASSVGDGYEQFF. CDR3 bases: TGTGCCAGCAGCGTAGGGGATGGCTATGAGCAGTTCTTC.

The gene calls are TRBV5-1 and TRBJ2-2, with 7 bases identical to TRBD2. The CDR3 contains 16 residues. The trim removed 4 bases at V and 2 bases at J, leaving 8 bases unmatched. The germline CDR1 and CDR2 sequences are SGHRS and YFSETQ. CDR3 protein: CASSPRDYFNTGELFF. The CDR3 DNA reads as TGCGCCAGCAGCCCGCGGGACTATTTTAACACCGGGGAGCTGTTTTTT.

About this clonotype: The junction departs from the called germline gene at one end, perhaps through a read error. The V call is TRBV18, the J call TRBJ2-5; 11 nucleotides agree with TRBD2. This CDR3 region has 15 residues. Looked up from germline, CDR1 is KGHSH and CDR2 is LQKENI. CDR3 loop: CASSPTTSGIPGRFF. In DNA, the CDR3 is TGTGCCAGCTCACCGACGACTAGCGGGATCCCCGGTCGGTTCTTC. Full variable domain (missing parts from reference TRBV18 and TRBJ2-5): NAGVMQNPRHLVRRRGQEARLRCSPMKGHSHVYWYRQLPEEGLKFMVYLQKENIIDESGMPKERFSAEFPKEGPSILRIQQVVRGDSAAYFCASSPTTSGIPGRFFGPGTRLLVL.

The chain combines TRBV30 with TRBJ2-7; TRBD1 aligns across 8 bases. V gave up 5 bases and J gave up 6 bases; unmatched junction bases: 3. Germline CDR1 and CDR2: GTSNPN and SVGIG (reference sequence). This CDR3 region has 11 residues. CDR3 nucleotides: TGTGCCTGGTCGACAGGGGCCGAGCAGTACTTC. This sequence encodes CAWSTGAEQYF.